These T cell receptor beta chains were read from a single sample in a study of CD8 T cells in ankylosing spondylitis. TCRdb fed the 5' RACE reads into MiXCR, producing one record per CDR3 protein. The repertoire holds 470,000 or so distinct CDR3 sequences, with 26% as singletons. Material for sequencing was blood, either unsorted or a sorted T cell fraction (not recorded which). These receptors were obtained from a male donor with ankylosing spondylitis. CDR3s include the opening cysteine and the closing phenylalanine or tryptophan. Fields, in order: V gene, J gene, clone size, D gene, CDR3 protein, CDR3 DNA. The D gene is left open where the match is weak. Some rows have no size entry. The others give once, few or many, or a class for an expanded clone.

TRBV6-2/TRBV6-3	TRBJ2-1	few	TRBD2	CASSYLRGGGYNEQFF	TGTGCCAGCAGTTACCTCCGGGGGGGAGGGTACAATGAGCAGTTCTTC
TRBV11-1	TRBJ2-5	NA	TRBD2	CASSLSGTRRRETQYF	TGTGCCAGCAGCTTGTCCGGGACTAGACGTCGGGAGACCCAGTACTTC
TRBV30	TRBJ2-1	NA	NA	CAWSVASRGEQFF	TGTGCCTGGAGTGTAGCTAGCCGGGGTGAGCAGTTCTTC
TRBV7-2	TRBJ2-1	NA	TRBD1	CASSPDRVYNEQFF	TGTGCCAGCAGCCCGGACAGGGTCTACAATGAGCAGTTCTTC
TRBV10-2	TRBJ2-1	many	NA	CASSENPYNEQFF	TGCGCCAGCAGTGAGAATCCTTACAATGAGCAGTTCTTC
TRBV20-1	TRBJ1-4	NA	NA	CSANDREGEKLFF	TGCAGTGCTAATGACAGAGAGGGTGAAAAACTGTTTTTT
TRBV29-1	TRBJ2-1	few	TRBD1	CSAASGQGADEQFF	TGCAGCGCCGCTTCGGGACAGGGGGCCGATGAGCAGTTCTTC
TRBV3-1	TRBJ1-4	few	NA	CASSLGRINEKLFF	TGTGCCAGCAGCTTGGGACGGATAAATGAAAAACTGTTTTTT
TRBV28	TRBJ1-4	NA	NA	CASSSGGVDEKLFF	TGTGCCAGCAGTTCTGGGGGGGTGGATGAAAAACTGTTTTTT
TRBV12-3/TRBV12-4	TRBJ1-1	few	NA	CASSLVVANTEAFF	TGTGCCAGCAGTTTAGTGGTAGCGAACACTGAAGCTTTCTTT
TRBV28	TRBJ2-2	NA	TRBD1	CASSLWGTGANTGELFF	TGTGCCAGCAGTTTATGGGGGACAGGAGCGAACACCGGGGAGCTGTTTTTT
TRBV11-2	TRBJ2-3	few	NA	CASSLNRRTDTQYF	TGTGCCAGCAGTTTAAATAGGCGCACAGATACGCAGTATTTT
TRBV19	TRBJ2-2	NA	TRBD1	CASKGQLNTGELFF	TGTGCCAGTAAGGGACAGTTGAACACCGGGGAGCTGTTTTTT
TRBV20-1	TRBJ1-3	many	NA	CSAFRDGGNTIYF	TGCAGTGCTTTCCGGGACGGAGGAAACACCATATATTTT
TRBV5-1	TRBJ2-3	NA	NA	CASSFQRRYSDTQYF	TGCGCCAGCAGCTTCCAGCGGAGGTACTCAGATACGCAGTATTTT
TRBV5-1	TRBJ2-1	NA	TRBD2	CASSLGLAGENDEQFF	TGCGCCAGCAGCTTGGGGCTAGCGGGAGAGAACGATGAGCAGTTCTTC
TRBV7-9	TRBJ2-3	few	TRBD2	CASSLLASGSTDTQYF	TGTGCCAGCAGCTTATTGGCTAGCGGTAGCACAGATACGCAGTATTTT
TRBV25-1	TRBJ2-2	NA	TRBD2	CASSEEAGGGTGELFF	TGTGCCAGCAGTGAGGAAGCGGGAGGAGGGACCGGGGAGCTGTTTTTT
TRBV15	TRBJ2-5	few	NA	CATSRGGDGETQYF	TGTGCCACCAGCAGAGGAGGAGATGGAGAGACCCAGTACTTC
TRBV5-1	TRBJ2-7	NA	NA	CASTSGAGYEQYF	TGCGCCAGCACCTCCGGGGCGGGCTACGAGCAGTACTTC
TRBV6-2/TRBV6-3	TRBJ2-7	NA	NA	CASSYGDRSSSYEQYF	TGTGCCAGCAGTTATGGCGATCGGTCCAGCTCCTACGAGCAGTACTTC
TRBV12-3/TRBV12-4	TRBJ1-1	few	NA	CASSFSATVTEAFF	TGTGCCAGCAGTTTTTCGGCGACAGTGACTGAAGCTTTCTTT
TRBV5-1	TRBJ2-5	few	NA	CASSLPGPQETQYF	TGCGCCAGCAGCTTGCCAGGGCCCCAAGAGACCCAGTACTTC
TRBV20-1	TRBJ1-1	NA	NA	CSVFRGTEAFF	TGCAGTGTTTTTAGGGGAACTGAAGCTTTCTTT
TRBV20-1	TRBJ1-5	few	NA	CSAGRRGSQPQHF	TGCAGTGCTGGACGACGTGGGAGTCAGCCCCAGCATTTT
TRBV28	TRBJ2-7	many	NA	CASSFDSYTAYEQYF	TGTGCCAGCAGTTTCGACTCCTACACAGCCTACGAGCAGTACTTC
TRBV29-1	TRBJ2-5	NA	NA	CSVGWAAQETQYF	TGCAGCGTGGGGTGGGCGGCACAAGAGACCCAGTACTTC
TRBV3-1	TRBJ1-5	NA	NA	CASSPWGQPQHF	TGTGCCAGCAGCCCCTGGGGTCAGCCCCAGCATTTT
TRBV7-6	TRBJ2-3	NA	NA	CASNSGRTTDTQYF	TGTGCCAGCAATTCAGGCAGGACCACAGATACGCAGTATTTT
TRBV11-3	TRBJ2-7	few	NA	CASSLHEGIQYF	TGTGCCAGCAGCTTACATGAAGGTATACAGTACTTC